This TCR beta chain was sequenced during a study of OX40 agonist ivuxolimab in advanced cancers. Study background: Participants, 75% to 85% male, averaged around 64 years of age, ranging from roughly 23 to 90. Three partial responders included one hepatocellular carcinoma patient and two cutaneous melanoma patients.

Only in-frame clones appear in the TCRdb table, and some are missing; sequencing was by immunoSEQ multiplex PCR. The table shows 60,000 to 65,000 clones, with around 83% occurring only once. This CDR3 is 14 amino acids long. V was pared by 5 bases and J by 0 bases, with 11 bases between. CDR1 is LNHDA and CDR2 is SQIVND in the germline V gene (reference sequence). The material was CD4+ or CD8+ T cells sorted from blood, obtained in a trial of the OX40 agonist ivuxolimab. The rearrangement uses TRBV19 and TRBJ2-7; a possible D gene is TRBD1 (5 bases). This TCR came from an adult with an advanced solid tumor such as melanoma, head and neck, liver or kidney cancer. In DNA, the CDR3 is TGTGCCAGTAGTCCCTACAGGAGCTCCTACGAGCAGTACTTC. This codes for CASSPYRSSYEQYF.